Here is one TCR beta chain with its context. Original methodology: Estimates of nucleated cell counts were drawn from the amplification of reference gene primers. TCRdb's copy holds only in-frame clones and misses some; the assay was immunoSEQ multiplex PCR. V, J and clone size are taken as reported in that table, and D and trimming were inferred from the DNA itself. The sample includes about 200,000 clones, around three quarters of them seen just once. These data come from a study of blood T cell repertoires in COVID-19. V trimming: 4 bases; J trimming: 2 bases; junction bases outside the gene matches: 5. This CDR3 has 14 amino acids. Germline assignment: CDR1 MGHRA and CDR2 YSYEKL.

The source material was peripheral blood. The source of this sequence is a woman in her 70s with acute or convalescent COVID-19. This rearrangement joins TRBV4-1 to TRBJ2-7; 7 bases line up with TRBD2. CDR3 residues: CASSPLAGPYEQYF. Here the CDR3 DNA reads TGCGCCAGCAGCCCGTTAGCGGGTCCCTACGAGCAGTACTTC.